These T cell receptor beta chains were read from a single sample in a study of beta chain features in type 1 diabetes. Sequencing used immunoSEQ multiplex PCR; TCRdb keeps in-frame clones, though not all of them. This table has roughly 400,000 clones, around 10% appearing once. Sequencing used central memory CD4+ T cells from blood. These receptors all come from a man aged 30-40 years with type 1 diabetes. Each CDR3 is given with its conserved first and last residue. A D gene is named only where the DNA matches it firmly. Expanded clones get a size class; other rows say once, few or many, or leave the size out.

size | J | D | V | DNA | CDR3
. | TRBJ1-2 | TRBD1 | TRBV11-2 | TGTGCCAGCAGCACAGACAGGGGCCGGGGGTATGGCTACACCTTC | CASSTDRGRGYGYTF
. | TRBJ2-2 | . | TRBV10-3 | TGTGCCATCAGTGACCCGAGGGGGGACACCGGGGAGCTGTTTTTT | CAISDPRGDTGELFF
few | TRBJ1-2 | . | TRBV7-2 | TGTGCCAGCAGCTTAGCGCAAGGCGCTAACTATGGCTACACCTTC | CASSLAQGANYGYTF
few | TRBJ2-5 | . | TRBV9 | TGTGCCAGCAGCGTAGGTTTGATAGCGGAAGAGACCCAGTACTTC | CASSVGLIAEETQYF
few | TRBJ2-5 | . | TRBV2 | TGTGCCAGCAGTGACCACCAGACCCAGTACTTC | CASSDHQTQYF
. | TRBJ2-1 | . | TRBV13 | TGTGCCAGCAGCTTATTTCGGGGCAATGAGCAGTTCTTC | CASSLFRGNEQFF
few | TRBJ1-5 | . | TRBV27 | TGTGCCAGCAGTTTACTTGGTCCCAATCAGCCCCAGCATTTT | CASSLLGPNQPQHF
few | TRBJ1-2 | . | TRBV5-1 | TGCGCCAGCAGCTTGGGGGAAGCTAACTATGGCTACACCTTC | CASSLGEANYGYTF
. | TRBJ2-2 | . | TRBV18 | TGTGCCAGCTCACCACCGTTAGGCGGGATTAACACCGGGGAGCTGTTTTTT | CASSPPLGGINTGELFF
many | TRBJ1-5 | . | TRBV5-1 | TGCGCCAGCAGCTTGGGGACTAATAGCAATCAGCCCCAGCATTTT | CASSLGTNSNQPQHF
. | TRBJ1-1 | . | TRBV6-6 | TGTGCCAGCAGTTCTCAGGGGACGGTGAACACTGAAGCTTTCTTT | CASSSQGTVNTEAFF
few | TRBJ2-7 | . | TRBV6-1 | TGTGCCAGCAGGCGGGACAGCTCCTACGAGCAGTACTTC | CASRRDSSYEQYF
. | TRBJ1-4 | . | TRBV6-1 | TGTGCCAGCAGTGAAGCTTTGGCAAAGACAGGTCTGTTTTTT | CASSEALAKTGLFF
. | TRBJ2-7 | . | TRBV9 | TGTGCCAGCAGCGTAGGTGGGTACTCCTACGAGCAGTACTTC | CASSVGGYSYEQYF
few | TRBJ2-2 | TRBD1 | TRBV18 | TGTGCCAGCTCACCTTTCCTAACAGGGGGTGGCAACACCGGGGAGCTGTTTTTT | CASSPFLTGGGNTGELFF
few | TRBJ2-7 | . | TRBV29-1 | TGCAGCGTTGAGTTCGGGGTTGGATACGAGCAGTACTTC | CSVEFGVGYEQYF
. | TRBJ2-3 | TRBD1 | TRBV2 | TGTGCCAGCGGGACAGATCTTTCCGATACGCAGTATTTT | CASGTDLSDTQYF
. | TRBJ2-3 | TRBD1 | TRBV28 | TGTGCCAGCAGTAGGACAGGGACCACAGATACGCAGTATTTT | CASSRTGTTDTQYF
. | TRBJ2-5 | . | TRBV5-1 | TGCGCCAGTTCCCCGTCGAACCCAGGGCGAGAGACCCAGTACTTC | CASSPSNPGRETQYF
. | TRBJ2-5 | TRBD1 | TRBV10-3 | TGTGCCATCAGGGATGGGACAGAAGAGACCCAGTACTTC | CAIRDGTEETQYF
few | TRBJ2-2 | . | TRBV27 | TGTGCCAGCAGGGGCCCGTCCAACACCGGGGAGCTGTTTTTT | CASRGPSNTGELFF
. | TRBJ1-1 | TRBD1 | TRBV7-4 | TGTGCCAGCAGCATCCAGACAGGGGACGCTGAAGCTTTCTTT | CASSIQTGDAEAFF
. | TRBJ1-4 | TRBD1 | TRBV11-2 | TGTGCCAGCAGCTTGACAGGGGGGGCGGTCGAAAAACTGTTTTTT | CASSLTGGAVEKLFF
few | TRBJ1-5 | . | TRBV29-1 | TGCAGCGTTGAGCCAGGGGGCAATCAGCCCCAGCATTTT | CSVEPGGNQPQHF
few | TRBJ2-1 | . | TRBV29-1 | TGCAGCGTTTTGCAGGTTAACCTTGGAAATGAGCAGTTCTTC | CSVLQVNLGNEQFF
few | TRBJ2-3 | . | TRBV27 | TGTGCCAGCAGTCCTGCCGACCGACCCACAGATACGCAGTATTTT | CASSPADRPTDTQYF
few | TRBJ1-1 | TRBD1 | TRBV4-1 | TGCGCCAGCAGCCAGCGAGACAGGGCCCCGAACACTGAAGCTTTCTTT | CASSQRDRAPNTEAFF
few | TRBJ1-2 | . | TRBV6-1 | TGTGCCAGCAGCCCGGGCCCAGCTAATGGCTACACCTTC | CASSPGPANGYTF
few | TRBJ2-5 | TRBD2 | TRBV9 | TGTGCCAGCAGCGTAGCTGGAGTAGCGGGAATCCAAGAGACCCAGTACTTC | CASSVAGVAGIQETQYF
. | TRBJ2-7 | . | TRBV2 | TGTGCCAGCGAGGTTTCCGCCAACTCCTACGAGCAGTACTTC | CASEVSANSYEQYF
few | TRBJ2-3 | . | TRBV28 | TGTGCCAGCACAGGCGGAAGCACAGATACGCAGTATTTT | CASTGGSTDTQYF
many | TRBJ2-7 | TRBD2 | TRBV18 | TGTGCCAGCTCAGCGACTAGCGGGGCCCCCTACGAGCAGTACTTC | CASSATSGAPYEQYF
few | TRBJ2-1 | TRBD1 | TRBV9 | TGTGCCAGCAGCGTAGAATACAGGGGCAATGAGCAGTTCTTC | CASSVEYRGNEQFF
few | TRBJ1-2 | . | TRBV5-1 | TGCGCCAGCAGCTTGGACCGGGCAGAGGATGGCTACACCTTC | CASSLDRAEDGYTF
few | TRBJ2-7 | . | TRBV30 | TGTGCCTGGAGAAGGCACGAGCAGTACTTC | CAWRRHEQYF
. | TRBJ1-5 | . | TRBV10-2 | TGCGCCAGCAGACAGAATAGCAATCAGCCCCAGCATTTT | CASRQNSNQPQHF
few | TRBJ1-4 | TRBD1 | TRBV19 | TGTGCCAGTACCAACCTTGACAGGGAAGGTGAAAAACTGTTTTTT | CASTNLDREGEKLFF
few | TRBJ2-7 | . | TRBV30 | TGTGCCTGGAGTTCCCCCCGGCAGGGAGGGCAGTACTTC | CAWSSPRQGGQYF
few | TRBJ1-1 | . | TRBV9 | TGTGCCAGCAGCGTAGCTATGGAGGCTGAAGCTTTCTTT | CASSVAMEAEAFF
. | TRBJ1-2 | . | TRBV18 | TGTGCCAGCTCCGGCGGGACGGACTATGGCTACACCTTC | CASSGGTDYGYTF
. | TRBJ2-1 | . | TRBV6-6 | TGTGCCAGCAGTTACGGGGATTTGGAGTACAATGAGCAGTTCTTC | CASSYGDLEYNEQFF
many | TRBJ2-2 | TRBD2 | TRBV5-4 | TGTGCCAGCAGCTCCACCAGCGGGAGGGCGGACGGGGAGCTGTTTTTT | CASSSTSGRADGELFF
. | TRBJ2-1 | TRBD1 | TRBV18 | TGTGCCAGCTCGTCCGGGACAGGGGGCAAGGATGAGCAGTTCTTC | CASSSGTGGKDEQFF
few | TRBJ2-6 | . | TRBV4-3 | TGCGCCAGCAGAGCAATCGGTGGGGCCAACGTCCTGACTTTC | CASRAIGGANVLTF